This TCR beta chain is drawn from a study of shared T cell receptors in the human thymus. A few counts support this clone. Germline V gives CDR1 MNHEY, CDR2 SMNVEV (reference sequence). This CDR3 is 17 amino acids long. V dropped 0 bases and J dropped 5; count of bases not matched to a gene: 5. This table comes from immunoSEQ multiplex PCR, and its TCRdb copy is limited to in-frame clones, with some not included. The sample includes over 450,000 clones, around 82% of them seen just once. The same sample was also used in a study of human thymus T cells. That work states: Thymus tissue was removed during corrective cardiac surgery. V and J genes seemed to be used with bias in thymic and blood repertoires.

The sequence was collected from a boy in the first two years of life with a congenital heart defect. Sequencing was performed on thymocytes. The rearrangement links TRBV27 to TRBJ2-2; 11 nucleotides match TRBD2. The CDR3 DNA is TGTGCCAGCAGTTTATCTTCGCTAGCGGGAGGAACCGGGGAGCTGTTTTTT. This translates into CASSLSSLAGGTGELFF.